This T cell receptor beta chain was observed in a study of blood T cell repertoires in COVID-19. Study information: Spain, Italy and the United States supplied samples that represented acute and convalescent COVID-19. Sources were T cells, B-cell-depleted T cells, or PBMCs; the material itself was cDNA or gDNA.

The protocol was immunoSEQ multiplex PCR, while the TCRdb copy is restricted to in-frame clones and leaves out a portion. This table has 190,000 or so clones, approximately 80% appearing once. V dropped 0 bases and J dropped 0; count of bases not matched to a gene: 9. The CDR3 spans 19 residues. Germline V gives CDR1 SGHTS, CDR2 YDEGEE. The material sequenced was peripheral blood. The receptor comes from a man over 45 who had recovered from COVID-19. J is TRBJ2-3 and V is TRBV5-8; 11 nucleotides align to TRBD2. The CDR3: CASSLDNSGRVVSTDTQYF. CDR3 sequence (DNA): TGTGCCAGCAGCTTGGACAATAGCGGGAGGGTAGTGAGCACAGATACGCAGTATTTT.